Following are 10 T cell receptor beta chains from one sample sequenced in a study of cytomegalovirus exposure and HLA in healthy donors. It was with 60 Vbeta and 13 Jbeta primers that the PCR ran. Assay: immunoSEQ multiplex PCR; the TCRdb copy retains only in-frame clones and omits some. The table records tens of thousands of clones, less than 75% of them present only once. The sample taken for sequencing was PBMCs. The receptors derive from a woman between 50 and 59 years old in good health and CMV-seropositive.

The V call is TRBV4-2, the J call TRBJ2-7, with 8 bases aligning to TRBD1. CDR3 length equals 15 residues. The junction had 9 bases not matched to a gene; V was cut back by 4 bases and J by 4 bases. Germline loops: CDR1 LGHNA, CDR2 YNFKEQ. CDR3 in DNA: TGTGCCAGCAGCCCCTGGTCGGGACAGGTATACGAGCAGTACTTC. Translation: CASSPWSGQVYEQYF.

The chain joins TRBV27 to TRBJ1-5; the D is unclear. The CDR3 has 15 residues. CDR1 is MNHEY and CDR2 is SMNVEV in the germline V gene (reference sequence). V shed 3 bases and J shed 3 bases, with 12 bases lying between them. CDR3 region: CASSLEGGNNQPQHF. The CDR3 DNA reads TGTGCCAGCAGTTTGGAGGGAGGAAACAATCAGCCCCAGCATTTT.

Written as DNA, the CDR3 is TGTGCCAGCAGCGAGCGGGGGGTGAGCACAGATACGCAGTATTTT. It encodes CASSERGVSTDTQYF. The rearrangement uses TRBV2 and TRBJ2-3; 9 bases are a match to TRBD2. V was clipped by 6 bases and J by 0 bases; unmatched bases: 4. The germline gives CDR1 SNHLY, CDR2 FYNNEI. This CDR3 is 15 amino acids long.

This chain links TRBV7-2 with TRBJ2-2; D is possibly TRBD2 (6 bases). V gave up 0 bases and J gave up 10 bases, with 18 bases separating them. This CDR3 has 16 amino acids. Looked up from germline, CDR1 is SGHTA and CDR2 is FQGNSA. CDR3 DNA sequence: TGTGCCAGCAGCTTAGCGCGGGGCCTGACCAGCGAGGAGCTGTTTTTT. This translates into CASSLARGLTSEELFF.

There are a few counts of this clone. The likely explanation is a read error, given a far larger clone one base away. Within the sample, other DNA sequences also encode this same CDR3. The chain couples TRBV13 to TRBJ2-2, with TRBD2 as a possible D gene (5 bases). The V gene's germline CDR1 is PRHDT and CDR2 FYEKMQ (reference sequence). The CDR3 loop spans 16 amino acids. The V end lost 1 base, the J end lost 1 base, and 10 bases lay between the germline ends. The CDR3 DNA is TGTGCCAGCAGCTTAGCGAGCGGCTGGAACACCGGGGAGCTGTTTTTT. This translates into CASSLASGWNTGELFF. Full variable domain (remainder filled in from reference TRBV13 and TRBJ2-2): AAGVIQSPRHLIKEKRETATLKCYPIPRHDTVYWYQQGPGQDPQFLISFYEKMQSDKGSIPDRFSAQQFSDYHSELNMSSLELGDSALYFCASSLASGWNTGELFFGEGSRLTVL.

This chain uses TRBV5-6 with TRBJ1-5, with D unresolved. Germline V gene sequence: CDR1 SGHDT, CDR2 YYEEEE. This CDR3 region has 14 residues. V lost 0 bases, J lost 7 bases, and 11 bases lay in between. The CDR3 loop is CASSLVGSGQPQHF. In DNA, the CDR3 is TGTGCCAGCAGCTTGGTGGGTAGCGGACAGCCCCAGCATTTT.

This chain joins TRBV9 and TRBJ1-3; 7 positions agree with TRBD1. Germline CDR1 SGDLS, CDR2 YYNGEE. V gave up 6 bases and J gave up 8 bases; unmatched junction bases: 5. The CDR3 loop spans 12 amino acids. The CDR3 is CASNTQGDTIYF. In DNA, the CDR3 is TGTGCCAGCAACACCCAGGGGGACACCATATATTTT.

CDR3 protein: CASSLSRQGAYEQYF. The CDR3 DNA reads as TGTGCCAGCAGTTTATCGAGGCAGGGGGCCTACGAGCAGTACTTC. V is TRBV27 and J is TRBJ2-7, with TRBD1 identical over 7 bases. CDR3 length: 15 residues. The ends lost 0 bases at V and 2 bases at J; junction bases unmatched: 4. The germline gives CDR1 MNHEY, CDR2 SMNVEV (reference sequence).

This chain joins TRBV5-1 and TRBJ2-7, with 12 bases fitting TRBD1. Looked up from germline, CDR1 is SGHRS and CDR2 is YFSETQ. The CDR3 spans 15 residues. With 0 bases clipped from V and 2 bases from J, the junction kept 0 bases outside the gene matches. CDR3 sequence reads: CASSLGDRGPYEQYF. CDR3 nucleotide sequence: TGCGCCAGCAGCTTGGGGGACAGGGGGCCCTACGAGCAGTACTTC.

J is TRBJ2-7 and V is TRBV27; the match to TRBD2 covers 8 bases. CDR1 MNHEY and CDR2 SMNVEV come from the germline V gene (reference sequence). Trimming at V came to 5 bases and at J to 3 bases, leaving 9 bases not matched to a gene. This CDR3 is 15 amino acids long. The CDR3, as DNA: TGTGCCAGCAGTGAGGCGGTAGCGGGACTCTACGAGCAGTACTTC. Translation gives CASSEAVAGLYEQYF.